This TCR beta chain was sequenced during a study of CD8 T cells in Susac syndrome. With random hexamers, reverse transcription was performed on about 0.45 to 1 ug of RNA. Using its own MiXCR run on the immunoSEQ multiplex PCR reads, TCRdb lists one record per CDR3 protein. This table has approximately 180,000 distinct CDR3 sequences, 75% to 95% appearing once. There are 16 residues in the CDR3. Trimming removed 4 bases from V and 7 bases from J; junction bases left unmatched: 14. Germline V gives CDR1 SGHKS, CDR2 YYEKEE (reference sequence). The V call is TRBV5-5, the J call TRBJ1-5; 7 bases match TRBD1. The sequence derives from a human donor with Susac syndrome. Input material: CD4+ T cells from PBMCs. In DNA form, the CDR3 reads TGTGCCAGCAGCCACTACTATCGACAGGGCCAACAGCCCCAGCATTTT. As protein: CASSHYYRQGQQPQHF.